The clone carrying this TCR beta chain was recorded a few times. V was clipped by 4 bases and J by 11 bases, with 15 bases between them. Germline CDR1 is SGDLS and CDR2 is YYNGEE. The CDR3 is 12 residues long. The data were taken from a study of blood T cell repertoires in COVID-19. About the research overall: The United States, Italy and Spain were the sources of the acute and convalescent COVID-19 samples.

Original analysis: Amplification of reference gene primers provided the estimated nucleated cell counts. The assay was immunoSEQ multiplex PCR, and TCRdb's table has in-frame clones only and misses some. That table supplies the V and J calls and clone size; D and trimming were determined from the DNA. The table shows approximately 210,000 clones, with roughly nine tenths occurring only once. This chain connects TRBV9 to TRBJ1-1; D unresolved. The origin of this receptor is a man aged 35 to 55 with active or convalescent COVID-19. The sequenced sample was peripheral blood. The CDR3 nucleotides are TGTGCCAGCAGCCCTAGCCCCCCGTTCGCTTTCTTT. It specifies CASSPSPPFAFF.